These T cell receptor beta chains were read from a single sample in a study of T cells after yellow fever vaccination. TCRdb re-derived calls from the 5' RACE reads in MiXCR, one entry per CDR3 protein. The sample has more than 75,000 distinct CDR3 sequences, 7.5% to 10% seen once. The material was CD8+ T cells not binding an NS4B(214-222) dextramer, sorted from PBMCs, obtained less than 16 days after the first yellow fever vaccination. Receptor source: a man between 18 and 29 years old who received the YFV17D yellow fever vaccine. The conserved cysteine and the conserved F or W are not part of the CDR3 here. Fields, in order: clone size, J gene, D gene, V gene, CDR3 protein. A D gene is named only where the DNA matches it firmly. Part of the rows lack a size; the others show once, few, many or a class for expanded clones.

clone size: NA; J gene: TRBJ2-5; D gene: TRBD2; V gene: TRBV6-1; CDR3 protein: ASSGTSGGAETQY
clone size: few; J gene: TRBJ1-1; D gene: NA; V gene: TRBV28; CDR3 protein: ASAPQGLMNTEAF
clone size: NA; J gene: TRBJ2-1; D gene: NA; V gene: TRBV11-1; CDR3 protein: ASSLALGEQF
clone size: few; J gene: TRBJ1-1; D gene: NA; V gene: TRBV4-1; CDR3 protein: ASSPNSYTEAF
clone size: few; J gene: TRBJ2-1; D gene: TRBD2; V gene: TRBV4-2; CDR3 protein: ASSQAPPPGGRNEQF
clone size: few; J gene: TRBJ2-3; D gene: TRBD2; V gene: TRBV4-1; CDR3 protein: ASSQELAVPADTQY
clone size: few; J gene: TRBJ2-6; D gene: TRBD2; V gene: TRBV12-3/TRBV12-4; CDR3 protein: ASSLVGRGGYSGANVLT
clone size: many; J gene: TRBJ2-2; D gene: TRBD2; V gene: TRBV4-2; CDR3 protein: ASSQDTGASGGATAGELF
clone size: NA; J gene: TRBJ1-2; D gene: TRBD1; V gene: TRBV12-3/TRBV12-4; CDR3 protein: ASSSYRGGYT
clone size: NA; J gene: TRBJ2-1; D gene: TRBD2; V gene: TRBV10-3; CDR3 protein: AISGGSRREEQF
clone size: many; J gene: TRBJ2-4; D gene: TRBD2; V gene: TRBV20-1; CDR3 protein: SARGGTGNIQY
clone size: few; J gene: TRBJ2-5; D gene: TRBD1; V gene: TRBV7-9; CDR3 protein: ASRPGQGGETQY
clone size: NA; J gene: TRBJ1-1; D gene: NA; V gene: TRBV20-1; CDR3 protein: SAQNTGFFEAF
clone size: NA; J gene: TRBJ2-3; D gene: NA; V gene: TRBV12-3/TRBV12-4; CDR3 protein: ASSFLARRRDTQY
clone size: few; J gene: TRBJ1-4; D gene: TRBD1; V gene: TRBV15; CDR3 protein: ATSRPGQGDEKLF
clone size: NA; J gene: TRBJ2-5; D gene: NA; V gene: TRBV4-1; CDR3 protein: ASSQDLGRWETQY
clone size: few; J gene: TRBJ2-1; D gene: TRBD2; V gene: TRBV6-1; CDR3 protein: ASSPSGGDSYNEQF
clone size: NA; J gene: TRBJ2-5; D gene: TRBD2; V gene: TRBV9; CDR3 protein: ASSGGGRYQETQY
clone size: NA; J gene: TRBJ1-2; D gene: TRBD1; V gene: TRBV12-3/TRBV12-4; CDR3 protein: ASSLRTGRYGYT
clone size: few; J gene: TRBJ1-1; D gene: NA; V gene: TRBV9; CDR3 protein: ASSVGIYTEAF
clone size: few; J gene: TRBJ2-3; D gene: NA; V gene: TRBV12-2; CDR3 protein: ASRPLSEITDTQY
clone size: few; J gene: TRBJ2-5; D gene: NA; V gene: TRBV24-1; CDR3 protein: ATRDTLVETQY
clone size: many; J gene: TRBJ2-7; D gene: NA; V gene: TRBV3-1; CDR3 protein: ASSQKPRTDSYEQY
clone size: NA; J gene: TRBJ1-6; D gene: NA; V gene: TRBV4-1; CDR3 protein: ASSQVRGRENSPLH
clone size: many; J gene: TRBJ2-7; D gene: NA; V gene: TRBV27; CDR3 protein: ASSLGRGHEQY
clone size: many; J gene: TRBJ1-1; D gene: NA; V gene: TRBV27; CDR3 protein: ASSPPAVGGTEAF
clone size: NA; J gene: TRBJ2-4; D gene: NA; V gene: TRBV7-8; CDR3 protein: ASSGRGVTLAKNIQY
clone size: NA; J gene: TRBJ1-1; D gene: NA; V gene: TRBV29-1; CDR3 protein: SVESGDVGGEAF
clone size: few; J gene: TRBJ2-2; D gene: NA; V gene: TRBV20-1; CDR3 protein: SASKPNTGELF
clone size: few; J gene: TRBJ2-2; D gene: NA; V gene: TRBV4-2; CDR3 protein: ASSQAQDTNTGELF
clone size: few; J gene: TRBJ1-2; D gene: TRBD1; V gene: TRBV6-2/TRBV6-3; CDR3 protein: ASSDDRAYVYT
clone size: many; J gene: TRBJ2-6; D gene: NA; V gene: TRBV10-3; CDR3 protein: AISGAAGSGANVLT
clone size: few; J gene: TRBJ1-3; D gene: NA; V gene: TRBV20-1; CDR3 protein: SANGPAGNTIY
clone size: few; J gene: TRBJ2-3; D gene: TRBD2; V gene: TRBV12-3/TRBV12-4; CDR3 protein: ASSLAGGPSDTQY
clone size: many; J gene: TRBJ2-1; D gene: TRBD1; V gene: TRBV20-1; CDR3 protein: SADRVSDEQF